The 25 T cell receptor beta chains reported below all come from one sample, sequenced in a study of blood T cell repertoires in COVID-19 (dated by TCRdb to about 2020). The library was generated by the immunoSEQ multiplex PCR assay. The clones in this table, taken by TCRdb from immuneACCESS, are in-frame only. Not every clone is retained; where verified, under half of the shortfall comes from an unresolved V gene, and the cause of the rest is unknown. Present in this sample are about 88,000 clones, about 88% of which were seen just once. The biggest ten clones account for just under 3% of the sample. The specimen was peripheral blood. Receptors originate from a woman aged 80 or older with acute or convalescent COVID-19.

Concerning this clone: The same CDR3 can be traced to other DNA sequences in this sample. This rearrangement joins TRBV7-2 to TRBJ2-7, with D possibly TRBD2 on 5 matching bases. V lost 4 bases, J lost 6 bases, and 16 bases lay in between. In germline, CDR1 is SGHTA, CDR2 FQGNSA. The length of the CDR3 is 14 residues. The CDR3 nucleotides read TGTGCCAGCAGCTCATTAGCCGGGGTGGGCGAGCAGTACTTC. Encoded protein: CASSSLAGVGEQYF.

This rearrangement joins TRBV6-6 to TRBJ2-1; a possible D gene is TRBD1 (6 bases). The CDR3 has 14 residues. V was shortened by 2 bases and J by 4 bases, with 9 bases between the two germline ends. Germline lookup yields CDR1 MNHNY and CDR2 SVGAGI (reference sequence). CDR3 nucleotide sequence: TGTGCCAGCAGTTACCGTGGACAGTACAATGAGCAGTTCTTC. This translates into CASSYRGQYNEQFF.

This rearrangement joins TRBV10-3 to TRBJ2-7, with 12 bases matching TRBD2. This CDR3 spans 16 amino acids. The germline gives CDR1 ENHRY, CDR2 SYGVKD. J gave up 6 bases and V 2 bases, and 8 bases lay outside the gene matches. The CDR3 sequence: CAISETSSGRAGEQYF. The CDR3 DNA reads as TGTGCCATCAGTGAGACCTCTAGCGGGAGGGCCGGCGAGCAGTACTTC.

As to this clone: The same CDR3 is also encoded by other DNA sequences in this sample. The rearrangement links TRBV28 to TRBJ1-2; TRBD1 might be the D (6 bases). Trimming took off 5 bases at V and 4 bases at J, with 8 bases between the two ends. This CDR3 contains 12 residues. The V gene's germline CDR1 is MDHEN and CDR2 SYDVKM. The CDR3 DNA reads TGTGCCAGCAGTCTAGGGGGCTATGGCTACACCTTC. Translation gives CASSLGGYGYTF.

This chain uses TRBV24-1 with TRBJ1-5; D uncertain. Germline CDR1 and CDR2: KGHDR and SFDVKD. CDR3 length: 15 amino acids. The ends were cut back, 2 bases at V and 0 bases at J, with 7 bases in the middle. This chain's CDR3 is CATSDSGSSNQPQHF. CDR3 in DNA: TGTGCCACCAGTGATTCCGGGAGTAGCAATCAGCCCCAGCATTTT.

V and J are TRBV7-9 and TRBJ1-1; D not resolved. Germline lookup yields CDR1 SEHNR and CDR2 FQNEAQ (reference sequence). The CDR3 contains 14 residues. Trimming took 3 bases from V and 1 from J, leaving 9 bases between them. For the CDR3, the DNA is TGTGCCAGCAGCTTTCCAGGCCGGAACACTGAAGCTTTCTTT. This encodes CASSFPGRNTEAFF.

The V call is TRBV6-5, the J call TRBJ1-2; 7 bases line up with TRBD1. The CDR3 extends over 14 amino acids. Per the germline V gene, CDR1 is MNHEY and CDR2 is SVGAGI. V shed 4 bases, J shed 7 bases, and the junction held 9 bases outside the gene matches. In DNA, the CDR3 is TGTGCCAGCAGTTTGGCAGGGGGATTTGGTGGCTACACCTTC. It encodes CASSLAGGFGGYTF.

The rearrangement joins TRBV3-1 (or the pseudogene TRBV3-2) to TRBJ2-3; D may be TRBD1 (6 bases). V lost 3 bases, J lost 1 base, and 17 bases lay in between. The CDR3 consists of 17 residues. Germline-derived CDR1 and CDR2 are LGHDT and YNNKEL (reference sequence). CDR3 loop: CASSHPVQGSGTDTQYF. For the CDR3, the DNA is TGTGCCAGCAGCCACCCCGTCCAGGGGTCGGGCACAGATACGCAGTATTTT.

This chain uses TRBV18 with TRBJ1-2; D unresolved. V gave up 3 bases and J gave up 5 bases, with 13 bases separating them. Germline assignment: CDR1 KGHSH and CDR2 LQKENI. This CDR3 is built from 14 residues. The CDR3 bases are TGTGCCAGCTCACCTGAGGTTAAGCATTATGGCTACACCTTC. This gives the protein CASSPEVKHYGYTF.

This clone was observed a handful of times. This chain connects TRBV5-6 to TRBJ2-3, with TRBD2 identical over 12 bases. Losses at the gene ends were 0 bases for V and 6 bases for J; bases not matched to a gene: 5. Germline values: CDR1 SGHDT, CDR2 YYEEEE. This CDR3 is built from 16 residues. The CDR3 loop reads CASSLGLAGEFDTQYF. For the CDR3, the DNA is TGTGCCAGCAGCTTGGGACTAGCGGGAGAGTTCGATACGCAGTATTTT.

This clone has only a few counts. This sequence joins TRBV7-2 and TRBJ1-4; D may be TRBD1 (5 bases). Germline V CDR1 and CDR2: SGHTA, FQGNSA. There are 15 residues in the CDR3. V was trimmed by 1 base and J by 1 base, leaving 7 bases between them. The CDR3 DNA follows: TGTGCCAGCAGCTTAGGGGGCGGAACTAATGAAAAACTGTTTTTT. It is translated as CASSLGGGTNEKLFF.

V and J are TRBV7-2 and TRBJ2-7, with 9 bases identical to TRBD2. This CDR3 comprises 17 residues. V lost 2 bases and J lost 2; bases outside the gene matches: 10. Germline-derived CDR1 and CDR2 are SGHTA and FQGNSA. In nucleotides, the CDR3 is TGTGCCAGCAGCTTAATGAGAAGCGGGAGGCCCCCCTACGAGCAGTACTTC. Its protein is CASSLMRSGRPPYEQYF.

This clone was seen more than once but under ten times. The chain links TRBV4-1 to TRBJ2-1, with a tentative D call TRBD2 (6 bases). The CDR3 covers 16 residues. V shed 1 base and J shed 9 bases, with 19 bases lying between them. Germline CDR1 reads MGHRA; CDR2 reads YSYEKL. DNA of the CDR3: TGCGCCAGCAGCCAAGCAAGAGTGGGGGGTCGCAGTGAGCAGTTCTTC. Protein sequence: CASSQARVGGRSEQFF.

The gene calls are TRBV5-1 and TRBJ1-2; TRBD1 matches at 7 bases. This CDR3 comprises 12 residues. Germline V gene data show CDR1 as SGHRS and CDR2 as YFSETQ. The junction had 4 bases not matched to a gene; V was cut back by 4 bases and J by 7 bases. The CDR3 bases are TGCGCCAGCAGCCCGGACAGGTCTGGCTACACCTTC. It codes for CASSPDRSGYTF.

The chain employs TRBV5-1 and TRBJ1-1; TRBD1 agrees at 7 bases. Germline-derived CDR1 and CDR2 are SGHRS and YFSETQ. Trimming removed 4 bases from V and 2 bases from J; junction bases left unmatched: 11. The CDR3 loop spans 16 amino acids. The CDR3, as DNA: TGCGCCAGCAGCCTGATACCGGGACAGACAAACACTGAAGCTTTCTTT. Encoded protein: CASSLIPGQTNTEAFF.

This clone showed up just once. V and J are TRBV5-1 and TRBJ2-7, with TRBD1 matching over 10 bases. V dropped 2 bases and J dropped 4; count of bases not matched to a gene: 3. CDR1 is SGHRS and CDR2 is YFSETQ in the germline V gene. The CDR3 contains 14 residues. DNA of the CDR3: TGCGCCAGCAGCTTCGGACAGGGGGTGTACGAGCAGTACTTC. The encoded protein is CASSFGQGVYEQYF.

This chain links TRBV28 with TRBJ2-1; 7 positions match TRBD2. J gave up 8 bases and V 6 bases, and 16 bases lay outside the gene matches. This CDR3 comprises 16 residues. CDR1 is MDHEN, CDR2 SYDVKM, per germline. The CDR3 loop reads CASSTLVAGDFHEQFF. The CDR3, as DNA: TGTGCCAGCAGCACCTTAGTTGCGGGAGATTTCCATGAGCAGTTCTTC. The full variable domain, rest sourced from reference TRBV28 and TRBJ2-1, is DVKVTQSSRYLVKRTGEKVFLECVQDMDHENMFWYRQDPGLGLRLIYFSYDVKMKEKGDIPEGYSVSREKKERFSLILESASTNQTSMYLCASSTLVAGDFHEQFFGPGTRLTVL.

V gene TRBV7-8 combines with J gene TRBJ1-6; D gene unclear. This CDR3 region has 13 residues. V was shortened by 1 base and J by 9 bases, with 7 bases between the two germline ends. CDR1 and CDR2 from the germline V gene are SGHVS and FQNEAQ. CDR3 sequence reads: CASSLGISSPLHF. CDR3 nucleotide sequence: TGTGCCAGCAGCTTAGGTATCAGTTCACCCCTCCACTTT.

The chain couples TRBV19 to TRBJ2-1, with a possible D match to TRBD2 (6 bases). V dropped 10 bases and J dropped 5 bases, with 18 bases sitting between them. The length of the CDR3 is 14 residues. Germline loops: CDR1 LNHDA, CDR2 SQIVND (reference sequence). CDR3 in amino acids: CATSEGGFHNEQFF. CDR3 in DNA: TGTGCCACTTCCGAGGGAGGTTTTCACAATGAGCAGTTCTTC.

This chain joins TRBV4-2 and TRBJ2-7; 9 bases align to TRBD1. Germline CDR1 is LGHNA and CDR2 is YNFKEQ. V lost 4 bases to trimming and J lost 2 bases; unmatched junction nucleotides: 6. This CDR3 contains 15 residues. The CDR3 nucleotides read TGTGCCAGCAGCCGAACAGGGGGCCTAACCTACGAGCAGTACTTC. It encodes CASSRTGGLTYEQYF.

This chain joins TRBV7-3 and TRBJ2-1, with 8 bases fitting TRBD2. V lost 1 base and J lost 3; bases outside the gene matches: 14. Germline values: CDR1 SGHTA, CDR2 FQGTGA. This CDR3 spans 19 amino acids. In DNA form, the CDR3 reads TGTGCCAGCAGCTTAAAGCCCCATGTGCGGGAGGAACTCTACAATGAGCAGTTCTTC. Translation gives CASSLKPHVREELYNEQFF.

V gene TRBV9 combines with J gene TRBJ1-6; possible D gene TRBD1, 6 bases. This CDR3 contains 12 residues. V was clipped by 4 bases and J by 8 bases, with 7 bases between them. CDR1 and CDR2 (germline): SGDLS, YYNGEE. CDR3 region: CASSRTDSPLHF. The DNA of the CDR3 is TGTGCCAGCAGCCGGACAGATTCACCCCTCCACTTT.

The chain uses TRBV7-6 and TRBJ2-3; TRBD2 is a possible D gene (5 bases). In germline, CDR1 is SGHVS, CDR2 FNYEAQ. The CDR3 is made up of 16 amino acids. V shed 5 bases and J shed 2 bases, with 17 bases lying between them. CDR3 residues: CASSRRNSLNTDTQYF. In DNA form, the CDR3 reads TGTGCCAGCAGCCGGAGGAACAGCCTTAACACAGATACGCAGTATTTT. Full variable domain (missing parts from reference TRBV7-6 and TRBJ2-3): GAGVSQSPRYKVTKRGQDVALRCDPISGHVSLYWYRQALGQGPEFLTYFNYEAQQDKSGLPNDRFSAERPEGSISTLTIQRTEQRDSAMYRCASSRRNSLNTDTQYFGPGTRLTVL.

The count of this clone is one. The chain carries TRBV7-8 and TRBJ1-1; 9 bases fit TRBD1. CDR3 size: 15 residues. CDR1 is SGHVS, CDR2 FQNEAQ, per germline. The ends lost 5 bases at V and 1 base at J; junction bases unmatched: 5. CDR3 DNA: TGTGCCAGCAGCACACAGGGGGCATCGAACACTGAAGCTTTCTTT. This codes for CASSTQGASNTEAFF.

This sequence joins TRBV5-4 and TRBJ2-7; 7 positions match TRBD2. The V and J ends lost 1 base and 6 bases, in that order; junction bases with no gene match: 16. Germline CDR1 SGHNT, CDR2 YYREEE (reference sequence). This CDR3 spans 17 amino acids. The CDR3 DNA sequence: TGTGCCAGCAGCTTGCGGTTTGGGGGGGGTTTTATTGGCGAGCAGTACTTC. It translates to CASSLRFGGGFIGEQYF.